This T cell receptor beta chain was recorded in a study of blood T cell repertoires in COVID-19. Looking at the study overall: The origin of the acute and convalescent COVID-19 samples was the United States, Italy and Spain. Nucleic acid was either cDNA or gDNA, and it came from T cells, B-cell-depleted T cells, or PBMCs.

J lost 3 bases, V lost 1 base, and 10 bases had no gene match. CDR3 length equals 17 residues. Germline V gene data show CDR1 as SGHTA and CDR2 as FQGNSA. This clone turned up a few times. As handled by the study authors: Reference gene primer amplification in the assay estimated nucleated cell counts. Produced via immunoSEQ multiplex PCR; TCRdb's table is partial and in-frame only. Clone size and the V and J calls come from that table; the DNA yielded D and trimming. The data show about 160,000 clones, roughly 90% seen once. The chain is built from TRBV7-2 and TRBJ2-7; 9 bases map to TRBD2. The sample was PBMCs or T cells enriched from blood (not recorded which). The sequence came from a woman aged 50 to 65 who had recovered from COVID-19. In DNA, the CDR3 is TGTGCCAGCAGCTTAGGGGTAGCGGGGGCAGGTGGCTACGAGCAGTACTTC. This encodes CASSLGVAGAGGYEQYF.